This T cell receptor (beta chain) comes out of a study of blood T cell repertoires in COVID-19. Study as a whole: Whether acute or convalescent, the COVID-19 samples came from the United States, Italy and Spain. The analysed material was cDNA or gDNA that came from T cells, B-cell-depleted T cells, or PBMCs.

V lost 6 bases to trimming and J lost 0 bases, with 16 bases between them. The CDR3 runs to 16 residues. Germline CDR1 reads SGHTA; CDR2 reads FQGNSA. Per the original methods: Counts of nucleated cells, estimated from reference gene primer amplification, were obtained. Profiled with immunoSEQ multiplex PCR; TCRdb holds only in-frame clones, not every one. V and J calls and clone size are copied from that table; D and trimming were computed from the DNA. This table holds around 140,000 clones, about four fifths found once. The sequenced material came from peripheral blood. The chain recombines TRBV7-2 with TRBJ2-3, with TRBD1 as a possible D gene (5 bases). This TCR was recovered from a human donor with acute or convalescent COVID-19. The donor label of this sample is uncertain. CDR3 sequence (DNA): TGTGCCAGCAGTTCGATAGGGGCAGGAAGCACAGATACGCAGTATTTT. Encoded protein: CASSSIGAGSTDTQYF.